The entry below gives a single T cell receptor (beta chain) sequence along with its context. This CDR3 contains 14 residues. CDR1 and CDR2 from the germline V gene are MDHEN and SYDVKM. Trimming cost V 5 bases and J 0 bases, with 7 bases left between them. CD8+ and CD4+ T cells circulating in blood were sequenced for TCR beta. Controls matched for sex and age were healthy donors. Negative magnetic isolation gave CD8+ and CD4+ cells; FACS enriched CD8+ TEMRA. The data stem from a study of CD8 T cells in Susac syndrome. Random hexamers served to reverse transcribe roughly 0.45 to 1 ug RNA. immunoSEQ multiplex PCR amplified TCR beta CDR3 across 54 Vbeta, 13 Jbeta. TCRdb reprocessed the immunoSEQ multiplex PCR reads via MiXCR and lists one record per CDR3 protein. The sample carries 70,000 to 100,000 distinct CDR3 sequences, 90% to 95% recorded once.

The genes are TRBV28 and TRBJ2-2, with D uncertain. This TCR derives from a human donor in good health. Material: CD8+ T cells from PBMCs. The CDR3 bases are TGTGCCAGCAGTCCCATAACGAACACCGGGGAGCTGTTTTTT. Residues: CASSPITNTGELFF.